Listed here is a single TCR beta chain. This record belongs to a study of blood T cell repertoires in COVID-19. Study-level background: Sites across the United States, Italy and Spain contributed samples from acute and convalescent COVID-19. From T cells, B-cell-depleted T cells, or PBMCs came the material, which was cDNA or gDNA.

As originally analysed: It was from reference gene primer amplification that nucleated cell counts were estimated. Assay used: immunoSEQ multiplex PCR; TCRdb lists only in-frame clones, some missing. V and J calls and clone size are copied from that table; D and trimming were computed from the DNA. This table holds over 60,000 clones, 86% found once. V was shortened by 4 bases and J by 5 bases, with 13 bases between the two germline ends. CDR1 and CDR2 from the germline V gene are SGHRS and YFSETQ. The CDR3 totals 14 residues. The TCR sequence derives from an older man with active or convalescent COVID-19. The sequencing sample was made of peripheral blood. J is TRBJ2-1 and V is TRBV5-1; no firm D call. This chain's CDR3 is CASSLLPENNEQFF. Written as DNA, the CDR3 is TGCGCCAGCAGCCTGCTCCCGGAGAACAATGAGCAGTTCTTC.